Each of the 6 T cell receptor beta chains below was sequenced from the same sample in a study of Graves' ophthalmopathy and Graves' hyperthyroidism (dated by TCRdb to the late 2010s). The listed sequencing device is Illumina HiSeq 2000. For repertoire sequencing, the TCR beta CDR3 regions were amplified from RNA transcripts. HTBI primers and the Qiagen OneStep RT-PCR kit were used in a first-round RT-PCR, which was followed by a second-round multiplex PCR, size selection and purification. Through fastp at Q25 and MiXCR, TCRdb rebuilt clones from the public reads, retaining in-frame beta chains. Every entry covers one CDR3 protein and lists the most common genes and DNA from its rows. This sample holds around 36,000 distinct CDR3 sequences; roughly 50% were observed only once. About 25% of the sample goes to the ten largest clones. The sample was peripheral blood. The receptors here all came from an adult woman with stable Graves' hyperthyroidism.

The V call is TRBV9, the J call TRBJ1-2, with TRBD1 identical over 11 bases. Trimming at V came to 4 bases and at J to 6 bases, leaving 8 bases not matched to a gene. CDR1 SGDLS and CDR2 YYNGEE come from the germline V gene. This CDR3 comprises 15 residues. The CDR3 nucleotides are TGTGCCAGCAGCCCACCCGGACAGGGGGCCCATGGCTACACCTTC. Its translation: CASSPPGQGAHGYTF.

This clonotype was observed many times. The rearrangement uses TRBV7-9 and TRBJ2-5; weak D call: TRBD2 (5 bases). From germline, CDR1 is SEHNR and CDR2 FQNEAQ (reference sequence). The germline V and J ends were trimmed by 2 bases and 5 bases, with 18 bases remaining between them. The length of the CDR3 is 16 residues. CDR3 region: CASSLPGYGIGETQYF. CDR3 bases: TGTGCCAGCAGCTTACCTGGCTACGGGATAGGGGAGACCCAGTACTTC.

This clonotype was recorded many times. The chain couples TRBV2 to TRBJ1-1; D not resolved. V lost 2 bases and J 1 base, leaving 5 bases between the germline ends. The germline gives CDR1 SNHLY, CDR2 FYNNEI. This CDR3 has 13 amino acids. The CDR3 here is CASSEWGNTEAFF. The CDR3 DNA reads as TGTGCCAGCAGTGAATGGGGGAACACTGAAGCTTTCTTT.

The rearrangement links TRBV20-1 to TRBJ2-7; tentative D call: TRBD2 (6 bases). CDR1 is DFQATT, CDR2 SNEGSKA, per germline (reference sequence). The V gene lost 6 bases and the J gene lost 0 bases, with 15 bases spanning the gap. The CDR3 totals 14 residues. The CDR3 protein is CSAQPGLSSYEQYF. Here the CDR3 DNA reads TGCAGTGCCCAGCCGGGACTTAGCTCCTACGAGCAGTACTTC.

The V call is TRBV9, the J call TRBJ1-2; 10 bases line up with TRBD1. With 4 bases clipped from V and 3 bases from J, the junction kept 9 bases outside the gene matches. Germline V lookup: CDR1 SGDLS, CDR2 YYNGEE. The CDR3 consists of 16 residues. The CDR3: CASSSPGTGEDYGYTF. DNA for the CDR3: TGTGCCAGCAGCTCTCCCGGGACAGGGGAAGACTATGGCTACACCTTC.

This clonotype was seen ten or more times. The rearrangement links TRBV6-1 to TRBJ1-2; tentatively, D is TRBD1 (5 bases). Trimming took 5 bases from V and 8 from J, leaving 12 bases between them. The CDR3 has 12 amino acids. Germline assignment: CDR1 MNHNS and CDR2 SASEGT. DNA for the CDR3: TGTGCCAGCAGTTTCCAGGGTAAAGGCTACACCTTC. Translating it yields CASSFQGKGYTF.